Following are 12 T cell receptor beta chains from one sample sequenced in a study of shared clonotypes between healthy human individuals. Libraries were prepared by immunoSEQ multiplex PCR; TCRdb keeps only in-frame clonotypes and omits some of them. The table records about 600,000 clones, around 97% of them present only once. The specimen was naive CD4+ T cells sorted from blood. Subset indicated: CD45RA+ positively selected. Every receptor here comes from a woman between 25 and 40 years old in good health.

V usage is TRBV5-1 and J usage is TRBJ1-1; D remains ambiguous. V lost 4 bases, J lost 0 bases, and 13 bases lay in between. CDR3 length equals 15 residues. Germline CDR1 is SGHRS and CDR2 is YFSETQ. The CDR3 spells CASSRKENMNTEAFF. Written as DNA, the CDR3 is TGCGCCAGCAGCCGTAAAGAAAACATGAACACTGAAGCTTTCTTT.

The rearrangement links TRBV6-4 to TRBJ2-2; the match to TRBD1 covers 9 bases. This CDR3 comprises 14 residues. From germline, CDR1 is MRHNA and CDR2 SNTAGT. Germline trimming cut 8 bases from V and 4 bases from J; bases unmatched to any gene: 5. The CDR3 DNA reads as TGTGCCAGCCGTGCGACAGGGGGCACCGGGGAGCTGTTTTTT. Protein: CASRATGGTGELFF.

The gene calls are TRBV5-1 and TRBJ2-3, with 10 bases matching TRBD2. From germline, CDR1 is SGHRS and CDR2 YFSETQ. V lost 0 bases, J lost 0 bases, and 4 bases stayed unmatched. The CDR3 totals 17 residues. The DNA of the CDR3 is TGCGCCAGCAGCTTGGGTCCTAGCGGGGGCAGCACAGATACGCAGTATTTT. This translates into CASSLGPSGGSTDTQYF.

The chain employs TRBV10-2 and TRBJ2-7; D may be TRBD1 (6 bases). Germline V CDR1 and CDR2: WSHSY, SAAADI. The length of the CDR3 is 18 residues. V lost 4 bases to trimming and J lost 3 bases, with 25 bases between them. This CDR3 is CASSGPDSLTKYVYEQYF. In DNA form, the CDR3 reads TGCGCCAGCAGTGGTCCGGACAGTCTTACCAAATACGTCTACGAGCAGTACTTC.

The rearrangement joins TRBV11-3 to TRBJ2-2; 7 bases fit TRBD1. Germline V gives CDR1 SGHNT, CDR2 YENEEA. The ends lost 2 bases at V and 5 bases at J; junction bases unmatched: 8. The CDR3 extends over 16 amino acids. CDR3 residues: CASSLSGTVGTGELFF. In DNA form, the CDR3 reads TGTGCCAGCAGCTTATCAGGGACAGTTGGTACCGGGGAGCTGTTTTTT.

V is TRBV11-2 and J is TRBJ1-5, with a possible D match to TRBD1 (5 bases). This CDR3 has 13 amino acids. CDR1 and CDR2 (germline): SGHAT, FQNNGV. V was trimmed by 5 bases and J by 9 bases, leaving 14 bases between them. CDR3 sequence (DNA): TGTGCCAGCAGCCTGAATCAGGGTACGCCCCAGCATTTT. This codes for CASSLNQGTPQHF.

The chain is built from TRBV6-1 and TRBJ1-2; D possibly corresponds to TRBD1 (5 bases). V lost 6 bases and J lost 1, with 12 bases in between. Germline V gene lookup returns CDR1 MNHNS and CDR2 SASEGT. The CDR3 covers 14 residues. The CDR3 region has the DNA TGTGCCAGCAGCCTAGGGACTGATAACTATGGCTACACCTTC. Protein: CASSLGTDNYGYTF.

The V gene is TRBV28, the J gene TRBJ1-3; D gene unclear. V lost 3 bases and J lost 4, with 10 bases in between. Looked up from germline, CDR1 is MDHEN and CDR2 is SYDVKM. The CDR3 sequence is 14 residues long. CDR3 sequence (DNA): TGTGCCAGCAGTTTTCCTGGGCGGGGAAACACCATATATTTT. Encoded protein: CASSFPGRGNTIYF.

This clone was seen only once. The chain recombines TRBV20-1 with TRBJ1-2; D is possibly TRBD1 (5 bases). This CDR3 spans 11 amino acids. CDR1 is DFQATT, CDR2 SNEGSKA, per germline (reference sequence). V shed 3 bases and J shed 8 bases, with 10 bases lying between them. In DNA, the CDR3 is TGCAGTGCTAGGACAGAGGAAGGCTACACCTTC. Protein: CSARTEEGYTF.

The V call is TRBV29-1, the J call TRBJ1-2, with 9 bases aligning to TRBD1. The germline V gene has CDR1 SQVTM and CDR2 ANQGSEA. The length of the CDR3 is 12 residues. V lost 7 bases to trimming and J lost 8 bases; unmatched junction nucleotides: 8. The CDR3 is CSAIQGALGYTF. In DNA form, the CDR3 reads TGCAGCGCGATACAGGGGGCACTAGGCTACACCTTC. Variable domain in full (rest from reference TRBV29-1 and TRBJ1-2): SAVISQKPSRDICQRGTSLTIQCQVDSQVTMMFWYRQQPGQSLTLIATANQGSEATYESGFVIDKFPISRPNLTFSTLTVSNMSPEDSSIYLCSAIQGALGYTFGSGTRLTVV.

The rearrangement joins TRBV18 to TRBJ2-1; no firm D call. In germline, CDR1 is KGHSH, CDR2 LQKENI. The ends were cut back, 3 bases at V and 8 bases at J, with 8 bases in the middle. CDR3 length equals 12 residues. DNA of the CDR3: TGTGCCAGCTCACCCGTTGGTTATGAGCAGTTCTTC. This encodes CASSPVGYEQFF. Drawing the rest from reference TRBV18 and TRBJ2-1, the complete variable domain is NAGVMQNPRHLVRRRGQEARLRCSPMKGHSHVYWYRQLPEEGLKFMVYLQKENIIDESGMPKERFSAEFPKEGPSILRIQQVVRGDSAAYFCASSPVGYEQFFGPGTRLTVL.

This chain uses TRBV5-1 with TRBJ2-3, with D perhaps TRBD2 (7 bases). CDR1 is SGHRS and CDR2 is YFSETQ in the germline V gene. V was clipped by 4 bases and J by 1 base, with 10 bases between them. The CDR3 has 14 residues. The CDR3 is CASSGGGGTDTQYF. Here the CDR3 DNA reads TGCGCCAGCAGCGGCGGGGGCGGCACAGATACGCAGTATTTT.